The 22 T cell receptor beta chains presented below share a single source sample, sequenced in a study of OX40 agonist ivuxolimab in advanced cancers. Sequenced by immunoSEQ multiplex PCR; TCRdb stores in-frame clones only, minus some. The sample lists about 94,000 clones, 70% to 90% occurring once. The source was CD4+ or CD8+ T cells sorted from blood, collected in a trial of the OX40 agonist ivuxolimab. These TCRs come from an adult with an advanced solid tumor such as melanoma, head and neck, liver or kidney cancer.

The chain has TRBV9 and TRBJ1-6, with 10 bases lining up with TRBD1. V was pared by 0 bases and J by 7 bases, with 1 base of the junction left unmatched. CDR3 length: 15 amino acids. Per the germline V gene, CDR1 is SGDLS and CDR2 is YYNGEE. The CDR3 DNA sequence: TGTGCCAGCAGCGTAGGGACAGGGGGAAATTCACCCCTCCACTTT. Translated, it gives CASSVGTGGNSPLHF.

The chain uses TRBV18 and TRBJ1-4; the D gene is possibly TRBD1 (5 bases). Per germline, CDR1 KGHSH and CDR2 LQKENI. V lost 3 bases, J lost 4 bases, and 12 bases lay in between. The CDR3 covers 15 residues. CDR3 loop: CASSPASGGNEKLFF. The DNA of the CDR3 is TGTGCCAGCTCACCGGCTTCGGGGGGTAATGAAAAACTGTTTTTT.

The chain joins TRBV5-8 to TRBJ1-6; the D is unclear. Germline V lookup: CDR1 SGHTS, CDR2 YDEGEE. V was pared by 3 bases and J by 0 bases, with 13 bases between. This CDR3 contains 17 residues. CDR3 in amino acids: CASSYTTGSSYNSPLHF. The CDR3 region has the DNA TGTGCCAGCAGCTACACGACTGGAAGCTCCTATAATTCACCCCTCCACTTT.

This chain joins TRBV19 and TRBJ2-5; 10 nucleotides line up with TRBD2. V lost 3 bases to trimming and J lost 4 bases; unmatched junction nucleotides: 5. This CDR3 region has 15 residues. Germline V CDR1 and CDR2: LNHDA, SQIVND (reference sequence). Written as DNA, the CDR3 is TGTGCCAGTAGTATTTTACTAGCGGGGACAGAGACCCAGTACTTC. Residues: CASSILLAGTETQYF.

The DNA for the CDR3 is TGTGCCAGCAGTGAATACGCAGGGCCTAATTCACCCCTCCACTTT. Residues: CASSEYAGPNSPLHF. V gene TRBV25-1 combines with J gene TRBJ1-6, with a weak D call TRBD1 (5 bases). Germline loops: CDR1 MGHDK, CDR2 SYGVNS. The CDR3 spans 15 residues. Trimming removed 0 bases from V and 6 bases from J, with 9 bases in between.

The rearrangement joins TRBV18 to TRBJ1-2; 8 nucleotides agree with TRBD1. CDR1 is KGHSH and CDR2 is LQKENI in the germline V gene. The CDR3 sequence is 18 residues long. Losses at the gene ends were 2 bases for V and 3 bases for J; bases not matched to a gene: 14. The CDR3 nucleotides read TGTGCCAGCTCACCAGGGCGACAGGGGAGCGCCTTGGACTATGGCTACACCTTC. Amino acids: CASSPGRQGSALDYGYTF.

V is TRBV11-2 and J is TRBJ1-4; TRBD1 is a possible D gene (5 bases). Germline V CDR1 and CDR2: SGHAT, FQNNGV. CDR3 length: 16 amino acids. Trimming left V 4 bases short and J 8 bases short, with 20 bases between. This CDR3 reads CASSSLRGRLREKLFF. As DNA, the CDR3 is TGTGCCAGCAGCTCATTGAGGGGCAGGCTCAGGGAAAAACTGTTTTTT.

CDR3 residues: CASRDPGQGFPEAFF. As DNA, the CDR3 is TGTGCCAGCAGGGATCCGGGACAGGGGTTCCCTGAAGCTTTCTTT. The chain combines TRBV9 with TRBJ1-1; 10 bases are a match to TRBD1. Germline trimming cut 5 bases from V and 6 bases from J; bases unmatched to any gene: 10. Germline V CDR1 and CDR2: SGDLS, YYNGEE. The CDR3 is 15 amino acids.

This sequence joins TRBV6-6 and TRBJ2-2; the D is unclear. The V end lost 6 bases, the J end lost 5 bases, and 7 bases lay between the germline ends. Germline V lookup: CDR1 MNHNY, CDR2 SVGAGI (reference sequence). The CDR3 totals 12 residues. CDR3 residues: CASSHPTGELFF. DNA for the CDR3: TGTGCCAGCAGCCACCCGACCGGGGAGCTGTTTTTT.

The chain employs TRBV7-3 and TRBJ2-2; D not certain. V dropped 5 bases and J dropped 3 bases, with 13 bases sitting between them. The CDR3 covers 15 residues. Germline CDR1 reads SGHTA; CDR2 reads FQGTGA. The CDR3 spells CASSRSAVDTGELFF. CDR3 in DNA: TGTGCCAGCAGCCGCTCGGCGGTTGACACCGGGGAGCTGTTTTTT.

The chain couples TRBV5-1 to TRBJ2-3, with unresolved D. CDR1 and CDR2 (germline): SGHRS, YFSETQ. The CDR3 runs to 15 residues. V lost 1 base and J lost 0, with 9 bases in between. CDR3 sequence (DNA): TGCGCCAGCAGCTTGCAGCCAACTAGCACAGATACGCAGTATTTT. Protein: CASSLQPTSTDTQYF.

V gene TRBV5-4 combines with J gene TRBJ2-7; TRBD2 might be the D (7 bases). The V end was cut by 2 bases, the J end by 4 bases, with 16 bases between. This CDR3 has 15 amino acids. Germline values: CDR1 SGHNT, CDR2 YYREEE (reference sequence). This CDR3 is CASSLGGGAGYEQYF. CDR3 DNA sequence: TGTGCCAGCAGCTTAGGTGGGGGGGCCGGTTACGAGCAGTACTTC.

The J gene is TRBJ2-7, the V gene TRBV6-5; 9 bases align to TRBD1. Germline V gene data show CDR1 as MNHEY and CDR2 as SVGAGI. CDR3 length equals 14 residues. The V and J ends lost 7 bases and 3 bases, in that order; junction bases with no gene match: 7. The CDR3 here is CASIKQGAHYEQYF. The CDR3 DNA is TGTGCCAGCATAAAACAGGGGGCCCACTACGAGCAGTACTTC.

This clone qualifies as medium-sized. The CDR3 region has the DNA TGTGCCAGCAGCCCACCAGTGGGAACTGAAGCTTTCTTT. This gives the protein CASSPPVGTEAFF. This chain uses TRBV11-2 with TRBJ1-1, with D unresolved. This CDR3 comprises 13 residues. V gave up 5 bases and J gave up 5 bases, with 12 bases separating them. Per germline, CDR1 SGHAT and CDR2 FQNNGV.

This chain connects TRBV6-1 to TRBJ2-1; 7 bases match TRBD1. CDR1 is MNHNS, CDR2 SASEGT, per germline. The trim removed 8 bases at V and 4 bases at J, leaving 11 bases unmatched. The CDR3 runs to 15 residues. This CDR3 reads CASPSQRGLYNEQFF. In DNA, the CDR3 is TGTGCCAGCCCAAGTCAGAGGGGGCTTTACAATGAGCAGTTCTTC.

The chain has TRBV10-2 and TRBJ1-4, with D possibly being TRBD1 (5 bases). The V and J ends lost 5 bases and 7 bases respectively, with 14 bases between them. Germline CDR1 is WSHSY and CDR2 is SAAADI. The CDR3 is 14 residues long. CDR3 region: CASSRQRPGEKLFF. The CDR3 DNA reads TGCGCCAGCAGTAGACAGAGGCCTGGTGAAAAACTGTTTTTT.

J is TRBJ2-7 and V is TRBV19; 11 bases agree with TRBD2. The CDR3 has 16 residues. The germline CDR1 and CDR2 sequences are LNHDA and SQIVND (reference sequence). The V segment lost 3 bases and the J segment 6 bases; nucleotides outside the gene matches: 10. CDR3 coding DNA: TGTGCCAGTAGTATTCTAGCGGGGGGCCGGGCCGGCGAGCAGTACTTC. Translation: CASSILAGGRAGEQYF.

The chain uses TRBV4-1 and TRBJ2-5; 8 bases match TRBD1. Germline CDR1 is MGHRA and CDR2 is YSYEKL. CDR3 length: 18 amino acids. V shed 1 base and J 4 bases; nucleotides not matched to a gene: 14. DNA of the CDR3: TGCGCCAGCAGCCAAGTCGGGATCGGGTCGACAGGGGTAGAGACCCAGTACTTC. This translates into CASSQVGIGSTGVETQYF.

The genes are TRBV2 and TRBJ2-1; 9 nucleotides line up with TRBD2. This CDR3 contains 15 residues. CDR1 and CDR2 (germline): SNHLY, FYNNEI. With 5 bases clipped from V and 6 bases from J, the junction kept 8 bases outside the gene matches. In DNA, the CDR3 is TGTGCCAGCAGTCTTAGCGGGGGCCTCCCCAATGAGCAGTTCTTC. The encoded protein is CASSLSGGLPNEQFF.

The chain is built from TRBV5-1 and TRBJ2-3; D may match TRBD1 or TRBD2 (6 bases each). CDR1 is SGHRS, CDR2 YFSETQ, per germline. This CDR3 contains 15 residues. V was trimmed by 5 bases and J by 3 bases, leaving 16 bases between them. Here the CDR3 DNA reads TGCGCCAGCAGTTGGGGGGCCGGACGAACAGATACGCAGTATTTT. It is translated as CASSWGAGRTDTQYF.

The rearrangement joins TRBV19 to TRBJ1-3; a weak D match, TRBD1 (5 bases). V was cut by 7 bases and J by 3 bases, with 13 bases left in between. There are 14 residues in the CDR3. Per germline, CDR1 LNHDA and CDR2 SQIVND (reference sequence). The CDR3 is CASNVGRGGNTIYF. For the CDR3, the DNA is TGTGCCAGTAACGTCGGAAGGGGTGGAAACACCATATATTTT.

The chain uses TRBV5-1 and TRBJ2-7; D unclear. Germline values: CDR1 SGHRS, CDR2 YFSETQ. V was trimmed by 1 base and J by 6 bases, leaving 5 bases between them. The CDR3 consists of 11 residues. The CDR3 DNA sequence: TGCGCCAGCAGCTTGACGCGCGAGCAGTACTTC. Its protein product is CASSLTREQYF.